This section outlines one T cell receptor (beta chain) sequence together with its context. Blood samples measuring more than 2 ml were taken per donor. The template was total RNA from whole blood, with no T cell sorting. The record originates from a study of monozygotic twins with inflammatory bowel disease. Eight cDNA synthesis reactions were run for every sample. Added by template switching were UMIs that each held a 6-nucleotide sample barcode. After re-calling the 5' RACE reads, TCRdb lists one entry per CDR3 protein, DNA absent. This table holds around 100,000 distinct CDR3 sequences. This receptor was identified in a human donor with ulcerative colitis or Crohn's disease, or a healthy co-twin of an affected twin (not recorded which). The sequenced material came from blood.

This CDR3 is CSVRDRNTPIGSYEQYF. This chain links TRBV29-1 with TRBJ2-7; TCRdb's assignment of TRBD1 cannot be checked, as there is no DNA. This CDR3 region has 17 residues. Per germline, CDR1 SQVTM and CDR2 ANQGSEA.